The clone carrying this T cell receptor beta chain was detected only once. The data were obtained in a study of blood T cell repertoires in COVID-19. At the level of the study: The origin of the acute and convalescent COVID-19 samples was the United States, Italy and Spain. From T cells, B-cell-depleted T cells, or PBMCs came the material, which was cDNA or gDNA.

Original data processing: Amplification of reference gene primers was used by the study to estimate nucleated cell counts. The table came from immunoSEQ multiplex PCR; TCRdb's copy has only in-frame clones and leaves some out. D and trimming were read from the DNA, whereas the V and J calls and clone size are those reported in that table. Of approximately 150,000 clones in the sample, 80% were seen once. V lost 3 bases and J lost 6; bases outside the gene matches: 3. The CDR3 spans 12 residues. Germline V gene lookup returns CDR1 GTSNPN and CDR2 SVGIG (reference sequence). The chain links TRBV30 to TRBJ2-7, with 9 bases aligning to TRBD1. This receptor was identified in a man in his 70s who had recovered from COVID-19. Sequencing was performed on peripheral blood. The CDR3 DNA reads as TGTGCCTGGAGGGGGACAGGGTTCGAGCAGTACTTC. Protein sequence: CAWRGTGFEQYF.